The rows below give T cell receptor beta chains drawn from one sample of a study of blood T cell repertoires in COVID-19. Only in-frame clones appear in the TCRdb table, and some are missing; sequencing was by immunoSEQ multiplex PCR. The sample lists approximately 40,000 clones, approximately 90% occurring once. The sequenced sample consisted of peripheral blood. The receptors come from a human donor in a cohort sampled during active COVID-19. Each CDR3 is given with its conserved first and last residue. The D gene is left open where the match is weak. Only part of the rows carry a size: once, few, many, or a class if the clone is expanded.

CDR3aa: CASSPPSTGGRSEQFF
CDR3nt: TGTGCCAGCTCACCACCGTCGACAGGTGGGCGCAGTGAGCAGTTCTTC
d_gene: NA
abundance: NA
j_gene: TRBJ2-1
v_gene: TRBV18

CDR3aa: CASSSRQGYEQYF
CDR3nt: TGTGCCAGTAGTTCTCGACAGGGGTACGAGCAGTACTTC
d_gene: TRBD1
abundance: NA
j_gene: TRBJ2-7
v_gene: TRBV19

CDR3aa: CASSWNRGSDEQYF
CDR3nt: TGTGCCAGCAGCTGGAACAGGGGTAGCGACGAGCAGTACTTC
d_gene: TRBD1
abundance: NA
j_gene: TRBJ2-7
v_gene: TRBV5-4

CDR3aa: CASSPGQTDTQYF
CDR3nt: TGTGCCAGCTCACCGGGGCAGACAGATACGCAGTATTTT
d_gene: NA
abundance: NA
j_gene: TRBJ2-3
v_gene: TRBV18

CDR3aa: CASSLSGVIEQETQYF
CDR3nt: TGTGCCAGCAGCTTGTCAGGGGTCATAGAGCAAGAGACCCAGTACTTC
d_gene: NA
abundance: once
j_gene: TRBJ2-5
v_gene: TRBV5-5

CDR3aa: CASQGLAVNTGELFF
CDR3nt: TGTGCCAGCCAGGGACTAGCGGTGAACACCGGGGAGCTGTTTTTT
d_gene: TRBD2
abundance: once
j_gene: TRBJ2-2
v_gene: TRBV2

CDR3aa: CASSSRGLAAETQYF
CDR3nt: TGTGCCAGCAGCTCGAGAGGACTAGCGGCGGAGACCCAGTACTTC
d_gene: TRBD2
abundance: NA
j_gene: TRBJ2-5
v_gene: TRBV5-6

CDR3aa: CASSLSGGAYYNEQFF
CDR3nt: TGCGCCAGCAGCTTGAGTGGGGGGGCCTACTACAATGAGCAGTTCTTC
d_gene: NA
abundance: NA
j_gene: TRBJ2-1
v_gene: TRBV5-1

CDR3aa: CASSVGGSTSYNEQFF
CDR3nt: TGTGCCAGCAGCGTAGGAGGGAGTACATCCTACAATGAGCAGTTCTTC
d_gene: NA
abundance: NA
j_gene: TRBJ2-1
v_gene: TRBV9

CDR3aa: CASSLSAAKHTGELFF
CDR3nt: TGTGCCAGCAGTTTGAGTGCGGCGAAACACACCGGGGAGCTGTTTTTT
d_gene: NA
abundance: NA
j_gene: TRBJ2-2
v_gene: TRBV27

CDR3aa: CASSVQGNSPLHF
CDR3nt: TGTGCCAGCAGCGTACAGGGAAACTCACCCCTCCACTTT
d_gene: NA
abundance: NA
j_gene: TRBJ1-6
v_gene: TRBV9

CDR3aa: CASGREAAKNIQYF
CDR3nt: TGTGCCAGCGGGAGGGAGGCGGCCAAAAACATTCAGTACTTC
d_gene: TRBD2
abundance: once
j_gene: TRBJ2-4
v_gene: TRBV7-2